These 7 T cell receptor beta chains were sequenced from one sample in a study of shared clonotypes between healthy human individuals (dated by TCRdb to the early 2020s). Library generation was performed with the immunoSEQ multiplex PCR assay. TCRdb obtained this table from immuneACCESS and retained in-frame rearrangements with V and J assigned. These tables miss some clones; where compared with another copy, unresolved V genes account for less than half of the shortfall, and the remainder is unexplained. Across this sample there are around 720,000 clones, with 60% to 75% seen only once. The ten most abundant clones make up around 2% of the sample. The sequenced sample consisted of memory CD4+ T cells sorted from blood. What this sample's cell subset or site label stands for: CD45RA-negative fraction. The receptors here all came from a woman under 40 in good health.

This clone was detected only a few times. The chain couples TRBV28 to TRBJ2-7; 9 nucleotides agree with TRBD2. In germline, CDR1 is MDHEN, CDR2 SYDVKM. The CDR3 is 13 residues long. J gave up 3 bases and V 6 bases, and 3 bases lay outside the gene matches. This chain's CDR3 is CASSRSGSYEQYF. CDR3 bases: TGTGCCAGCAGCCGTAGCGGGAGCTACGAGCAGTACTTC.

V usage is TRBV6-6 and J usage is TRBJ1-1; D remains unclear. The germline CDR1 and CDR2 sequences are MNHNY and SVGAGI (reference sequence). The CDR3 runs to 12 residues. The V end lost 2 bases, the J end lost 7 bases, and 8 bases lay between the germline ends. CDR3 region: CASSYATGEAFF. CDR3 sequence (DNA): TGTGCCAGCAGTTACGCCACCGGTGAAGCTTTCTTT.

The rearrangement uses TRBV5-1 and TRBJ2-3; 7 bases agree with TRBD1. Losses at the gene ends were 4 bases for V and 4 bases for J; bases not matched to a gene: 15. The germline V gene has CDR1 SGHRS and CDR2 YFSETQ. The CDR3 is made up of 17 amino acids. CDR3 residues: CASSTHLDRWGSDTQYF. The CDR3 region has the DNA TGCGCCAGCAGCACCCACTTGGACAGGTGGGGGTCAGATACGCAGTATTTT.

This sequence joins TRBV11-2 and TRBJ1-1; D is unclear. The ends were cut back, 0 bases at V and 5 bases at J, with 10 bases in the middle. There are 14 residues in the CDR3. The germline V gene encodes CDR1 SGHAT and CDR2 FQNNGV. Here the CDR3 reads CASSLDEGMTEAFF. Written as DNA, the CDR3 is TGTGCCAGCAGCTTAGACGAGGGTATGACTGAAGCTTTCTTT.

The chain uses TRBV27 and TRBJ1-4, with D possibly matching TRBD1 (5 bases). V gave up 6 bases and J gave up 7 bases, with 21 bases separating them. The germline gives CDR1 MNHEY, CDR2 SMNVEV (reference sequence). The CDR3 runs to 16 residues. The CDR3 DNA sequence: TGTGCCAGCAGCCGGGACCTCCTAGGTTTAGGTGAAAAACTGTTTTTT. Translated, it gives CASSRDLLGLGEKLFF.

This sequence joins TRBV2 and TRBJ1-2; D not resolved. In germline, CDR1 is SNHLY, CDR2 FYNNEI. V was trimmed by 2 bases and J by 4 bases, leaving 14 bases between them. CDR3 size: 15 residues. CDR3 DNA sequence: TGTGCCAGCAGTGAATATGAGGAGCGGATCTATGGCTACACCTTC. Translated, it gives CASSEYEERIYGYTF. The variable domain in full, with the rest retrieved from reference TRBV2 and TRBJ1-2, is EPEVTQTPSHQVTQMGQEVILRCVPISNHLYFYWYRQILGQKVEFLVSFYNNEISEKSEIFDDQFSVERPDGSNFTLKIRSTKLEDSAMYFCASSEYEERIYGYTFGSGTRLTVV.

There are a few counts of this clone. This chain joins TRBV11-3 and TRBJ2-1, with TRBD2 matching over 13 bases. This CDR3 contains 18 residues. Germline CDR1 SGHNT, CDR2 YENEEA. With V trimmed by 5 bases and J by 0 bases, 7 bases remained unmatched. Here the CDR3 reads CASSRTSGSRTSYNEQFF. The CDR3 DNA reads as TGTGCCAGCAGCAGGACTAGCGGGAGTCGAACCTCCTACAATGAGCAGTTCTTC.